Below, one T cell receptor (beta chain) is given with its context. V was pared by 1 base and J by 6 bases, with 7 bases between. This CDR3 contains 13 residues. TCRdb re-derived calls from the RT-PCR reads in MiXCR, one entry per CDR3 protein. The sample includes about 410,000 distinct CDR3 sequences, roughly 17% of them seen just once. The data were obtained in a study of patients and donors after allogeneic stem cell transplantation. The source is a human donor who was either an allogeneic HSCT recipient or a stem cell or donor lymphocyte infusion donor (not recorded which). It is not recorded whose cells these are; they may come from a transplant donor. The sequenced sample was blood, either unsorted or a sorted T cell fraction (not recorded which). The chain carries TRBV12-3 or TRBV12-4 and TRBJ1-3; D gene uncertain. CDR3 coding DNA: TGTGCCAGCAGTTTAGGGGGTCAAAACACCATATATTTT. Protein sequence: CASSLGGQNTIYF.